This T cell receptor beta chain was captured in a study of shared T cell receptors in the human thymus. The CDR3 has 15 amino acids. V was cut by 5 bases and J by 7 bases, with 18 bases left in between. The germline CDR1 and CDR2 sequences are MNHEY and SMNVEV (reference sequence). Sequenced by immunoSEQ multiplex PCR; TCRdb stores in-frame clones only, minus some. The repertoire holds about 660,000 clones, with roughly 90% as singletons. This sample also appeared in a second study, on human thymus T cells.

The chain employs TRBV27 and TRBJ2-1; D ambiguous. The TCR sequence derives from a boy younger than two with a congenital heart defect. The sequencing input was thymocytes. The CDR3 region is CASSPRPLSSNEQFF. Here the CDR3 DNA reads TGTGCCAGCAGTCCACGTCCCTTGAGTAGTAATGAGCAGTTCTTC.